These 17 T cell receptor beta chains originate from one sample sequenced in a study of blood T cell repertoires in COVID-19. Repertoires were generated with immunoSEQ multiplex PCR, while TCRdb's copy carries only in-frame clones and drops some. The sample lists 200,000 to 250,000 clones; around four fifths were seen once. Sequenced input: peripheral blood. The receptors come from an elderly woman with COVID-19, enrolled during active disease.

The chain carries TRBV6-6 and TRBJ1-6; D gene unclear. This CDR3 is 14 amino acids long. Germline values: CDR1 MNHNY, CDR2 SVGAGI (reference sequence). V lost 0 bases and J 3 bases, leaving 3 bases between the germline ends. The CDR3 DNA sequence: TGTGCCAGCAGTTACTCCGTCTATAATTCACCCCTCCACTTT. This codes for CASSYSVYNSPLHF.

The chain joins TRBV7-9 to TRBJ1-4, with 7 bases identical to TRBD1. CDR1 SEHNR and CDR2 FQNEAQ come from the germline V gene (reference sequence). The V segment lost 6 bases and the J segment 2 bases; nucleotides outside the gene matches: 6. This CDR3 has 15 residues. CDR3: CASSRGGGTNEKLFF. The CDR3 DNA reads as TGTGCCAGCAGTCGAGGAGGGGGCACTAATGAAAAACTGTTTTTT.

The V gene is TRBV6-6, the J gene TRBJ2-3; 8 bases line up with TRBD1. V was pared by 0 bases and J by 4 bases, with 3 bases of the junction left unmatched. There are 15 residues in the CDR3. From germline, CDR1 is MNHNY and CDR2 SVGAGI (reference sequence). The CDR3 region is CASSYSGQVPDTQYF. The DNA for the CDR3 is TGTGCCAGCAGTTACTCGGGACAGGTTCCAGATACGCAGTATTTT.

The rearrangement links TRBV3-1 (or the pseudogene TRBV3-2) to TRBJ1-2; D is possibly TRBD1 (6 bases). The germline CDR1 and CDR2 sequences are LGHDT and YNNKEL (reference sequence). This CDR3 contains 15 residues. Trimming left V 4 bases short and J 0 bases short, with 12 bases between. CDR3: CASSLRQAPNYGYTF. The CDR3 nucleotides are TGTGCCAGCAGCCTCCGACAGGCTCCTAACTATGGCTACACCTTC.

The V gene is TRBV12-2, the J gene TRBJ2-5; the table's D call of TRBD2 was not tested on the DNA. TRBV12-2 is designated a pseudogene. The CDR3 sequence is 17 residues long. The CDR3 sequence: CASRELIRCREGETQYF. The CDR3 DNA reads TGTGCAAGTCGCGAATTAATTCGTTGCCGGGAAGGGGAGACCCAGTACTTC.

This sequence joins TRBV5-1 and TRBJ2-7; D is uncertain. Germline V gives CDR1 SGHRS, CDR2 YFSETQ. V was pared by 4 bases and J by 5 bases, with 13 bases between. This CDR3 comprises 13 residues. CDR3 sequence (DNA): TGCGCCAGCAGCCAAAGTCGTCTAGACGAGCAGTACTTC. This translates into CASSQSRLDEQYF. Together with reference TRBV5-1 and TRBJ2-7, the CDR3 gives the full variable domain: KAGVTQTPRYLIKTRGQQVTLSCSPISGHRSVSWYQQTPGQGLQFLFEYFSETQRNKGNFPGRFSGRQFSNSRSEMNVSTLELGDSALYLCASSQSRLDEQYFGPGTRLTVT.

The V and J genes are TRBV10-2 and TRBJ1-3; D perhaps matches TRBD1 (6 bases). CDR1 is WSHSY and CDR2 is SAAADI in the germline V gene. CDR3 size: 17 residues. The V end was cut by 7 bases, the J end by 0 bases, with 19 bases between. The CDR3 DNA is TGCGCCAGCAACCTACAGGGCCCCCCTTCCTCTGGAAACACCATATATTTT. It codes for CASNLQGPPSSGNTIYF.

In DNA form, the CDR3 reads TGTGCCAGCAGCTTACGGGGGGAATCACACACAGATACGCAGTATTTT. Amino acid sequence: CASSLRGESHTDTQYF. The rearrangement uses TRBV7-3 and TRBJ2-3, with TRBD2 identical over 7 bases. The ends lost 2 bases at V and 2 bases at J; junction bases unmatched: 7. The CDR3 spans 16 residues. CDR1 is SGHTA, CDR2 FQGTGA, per germline.

The chain links TRBV18 to TRBJ1-6; no clear D gene. There are 13 residues in the CDR3. CDR1 KGHSH and CDR2 LQKENI come from the germline V gene. V was clipped by 7 bases and J by 10 bases, with 14 bases between them. This CDR3 reads CASLRQEDSPLHF. The DNA of the CDR3 is TGTGCCAGCTTACGACAAGAAGACTCACCCCTCCACTTT. Based on the CDR3 plus reference TRBV18 and TRBJ1-6, the full variable domain is NAGVMQNPRHLVRRRGQEARLRCSPMKGHSHVYWYRQLPEEGLKFMVYLQKENIIDESGMPKERFSAEFPKEGPSILRIQQVVRGDSAAYFCASLRQEDSPLHFGNGTRLTVT.

The V gene is TRBV30, the J gene TRBJ2-3; 9 nucleotides match TRBD1. The CDR3 sequence is 15 residues long. V shed 0 bases, J shed 5 bases, and the junction held 6 bases outside the gene matches. Germline values: CDR1 GTSNPN, CDR2 SVGIG (reference sequence). This CDR3 reads CAWSVRGQGKDTQYF. CDR3 in DNA: TGTGCCTGGAGTGTACGGGGACAGGGTAAAGATACGCAGTATTTT.

The chain couples TRBV5-1 to TRBJ1-2, with D possibly being TRBD1 (6 bases). This CDR3 spans 14 amino acids. V dropped 7 bases and J dropped 4 bases, with 17 bases sitting between them. Per germline, CDR1 SGHRS and CDR2 YFSETQ. CDR3 nucleotides: TGCGCCAGCGGAAGTGGGACAAGCATCTATGGCTACACCTTC. Its translation: CASGSGTSIYGYTF.

The V call is TRBV7-8, the J call TRBJ2-7; 12 bases fit TRBD1. There are 23 residues in the CDR3. V was clipped by 5 bases and J by 1 base; unmatched bases: 27. Germline CDR1 is SGHVS and CDR2 is FQNEAQ. CDR3 in amino acids: CASSPGPGQGASSGSRPSYEQYF. The CDR3 nucleotides are TGTGCCAGCAGCCCCGGACCGGGACAGGGGGCATCTAGCGGGAGTCGGCCTTCCTACGAGCAGTACTTC.

This clone was detected only a few times. The chain has TRBV28 and TRBJ1-2; 7 nucleotides line up with TRBD1. J was trimmed by 0 bases and V by 6 bases; bases with no gene match: 7. This CDR3 contains 15 residues. CDR1 and CDR2 from the germline V gene are MDHEN and SYDVKM. The CDR3 reads CASRAHRGANYGYTF. The CDR3 DNA is TGTGCCAGCAGGGCCCACAGGGGAGCTAACTATGGCTACACCTTC.

J is TRBJ1-2 and V is TRBV28; possibly TRBD1 for D (6 bases). The germline V and J ends were trimmed by 5 bases and 7 bases, with 17 bases remaining between them. Germline V gene data show CDR1 as MDHEN and CDR2 as SYDVKM. The CDR3 extends over 14 amino acids. CDR3 region: CASSMRGGVLGYTF. CDR3 sequence (DNA): TGTGCCAGCAGTATGAGAGGGGGTGTTCTTGGCTACACCTTC.

This clone has a count of ten or more. This chain links TRBV5-4 with TRBJ1-1; D is perhaps TRBD1 (6 bases). Trimming pared 2 bases from V and 6 bases from J, leaving 14 bases between. This CDR3 is 14 amino acids long. Germline V lookup: CDR1 SGHNT, CDR2 YYREEE (reference sequence). In nucleotides, the CDR3 is TGTGCCAGCAGCTTCCGACCGACAGGCGCTGAAGCTTTCTTT. Residues: CASSFRPTGAEAFF.

This clone was observed once. The CDR3 reads CASSLQGQETQYF. The CDR3, as DNA: TGTGCCAGCAGCTTACAGGGTCAAGAGACCCAGTACTTC. The V and J genes are TRBV11-3 and TRBJ2-5, with D possibly TRBD1 on 5 matching bases. The CDR3 is 13 residues long. The V end lost 2 bases, the J end lost 2 bases, and 6 bases lay between the germline ends. The germline V gene encodes CDR1 SGHNT and CDR2 YENEEA.

V is TRBV4-1 and J is TRBJ1-5; 10 positions agree with TRBD1. Germline CDR1 reads MGHRA; CDR2 reads YSYEKL. The CDR3 runs to 18 residues. V was pared by 3 bases and J by 6 bases, with 14 bases of the junction left unmatched. The CDR3 sequence is CASSHHYPGQGQFQPQHF. As DNA, the CDR3 is TGCGCCAGCAGCCACCACTATCCGGGACAGGGGCAATTTCAGCCCCAGCATTTT.